This T cell receptor (beta chain) appears in the sequencing data of a study of T cell responses to AZD1222 COVID-19 vaccine (dated by TCRdb to the early 2020s). In terms of the full investigation: AZD1222 recipients whose second dose came at about 4 weeks and those whose second dose came at about 12 weeks were combined into one group, since spike-specific TCR depth and breadth did not differ between the two schedules. A total of about 230 trial participants underwent TCR sequencing, of whom nearly 210 received two doses of AZD1222 and about 25 received two doses of the MenACWY control vaccine. Trial participants were enrolled by age into 18-55, 56-69 and 70-plus year subgroups, with roughly 160, 29 and 62 TCR-sequenced participants respectively.

In this sample, this clone turned up once. Its antigen is not yet known. Base qualities were left out, and no much larger clone turns up one base away. The CDR3 regions of human TCRbeta chains were subjected to immunosequencing. The authors' analysis ran thus. TCRs in the repertoires were matched against a reference library of SARS-CoV-2-specific TCRs that had been generated with the MIRA antigen-specificity platform. Breadth meant the fraction of unique TCRs that were SARS-CoV-2-associated, whereas depth meant the fraction of total T cells that were SARS-CoV-2-associated. Each spike-specific TCR was assigned to its reactive spike region and to a CD4 or CD8 class using the MIRA data. Log10-transformed breadth and depth values were compared by one-way ANOVA with Sidak's multiple comparisons tests. The table comes from immuneACCESS by way of TCRdb, which keeps in-frame sequences with V and J called. Part of the clones is missing from these tables; in studies checked, under half for an unresolved V gene and the rest for unknown reasons. V, J and clone size were drawn from that table, and D and trimming were deduced from the DNA. This sample has 150,000 to 200,000 clones in its table, and about 89% of those were observed once. Together, the top ten hold under 2% of the sample.

What the study reported, not specific to this receptor: Conclusions about previously exposed vaccinees are limited because only six or seven AZD1222 recipients were SARS-CoV-2 seropositive at baseline. Epitopes outside the regions mutated in the B.1.351 and B.1.1.7 variants were reportedly recognized by nearly half of the unique spike-specific TCRs. Most participants were white British and females outnumbered males, and the authors suggested that clonal diversity may have been underestimated. Spike-specific TCR breadth and depth rose significantly after two AZD1222 doses compared with day 0 and with MenACWY recipients. In the small 56-69-year group, the increase in depth fell short of significance, most likely because of low power. The whole spike protein was spanned by vaccine-associated CD4 TCRs, and dominant responses were seen in regions 160-218 and 743-854. Because no samples from the day 14 peak response were available, repertoires could be characterized only after the peak T cell response.

Explained via the paper, the time point label denotes: baseline before first vaccination. Samples from vaccinated people were obtained from the UK trials COV001 and COV002, which included a single-blind randomized controlled phase 2/3 trial of AZD1222 (ChAdOx1 nCoV-19) in healthy adults. Trial participant PBMC samples were collected at day 0 and day 28 after the second dose for TCRbeta chain sequencing. CDR1 and CDR2 were assigned from the germline V gene (reference sequence) as SGHNT and YYREEE. Trimming costs V 0 bases and J 8 bases, and their ends lie 9 bases apart. There are 14 amino acids in the CDR3, from cysteine to phenylalanine inclusive. This entry keeps only the CDR3 DNA: 42 bases, framed from base 1.

Sample: peripheral blood, taken on day 0 of AZD1222 vaccination. The chain links TRBV5-4 with TRBJ1-6; the D gene is possibly TRBD1, with 6 bases matching. This receptor was taken from an adult in good health. CDR3 reads: CASSLDRDDSPLHF. The bases are TGTGCCAGCAGCTTGGACAGGGATGATTCACCCCTCCACTTT.